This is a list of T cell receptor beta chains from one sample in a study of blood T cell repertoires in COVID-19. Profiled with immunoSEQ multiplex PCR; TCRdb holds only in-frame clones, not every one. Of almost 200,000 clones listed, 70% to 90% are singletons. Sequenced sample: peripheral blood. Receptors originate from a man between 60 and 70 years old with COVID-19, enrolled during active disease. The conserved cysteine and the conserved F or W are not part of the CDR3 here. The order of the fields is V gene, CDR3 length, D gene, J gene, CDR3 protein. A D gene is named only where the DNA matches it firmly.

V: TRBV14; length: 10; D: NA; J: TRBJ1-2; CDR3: ASSQQRRGYT
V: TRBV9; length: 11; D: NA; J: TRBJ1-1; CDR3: ASSPSSNTEAF
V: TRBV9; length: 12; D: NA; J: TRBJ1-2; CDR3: ASSPRTTNYGYT
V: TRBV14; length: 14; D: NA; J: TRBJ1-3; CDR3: ASTLGVGSSGNTIY
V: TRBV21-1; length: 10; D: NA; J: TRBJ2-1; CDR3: ASSTRGDEQF
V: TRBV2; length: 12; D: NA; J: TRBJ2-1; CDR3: ASSGDNSYNEQF
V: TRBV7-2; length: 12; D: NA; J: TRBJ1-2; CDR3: ASSPDGGLGGYT
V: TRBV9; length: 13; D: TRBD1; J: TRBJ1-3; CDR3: ASSVGDSSGNTIY
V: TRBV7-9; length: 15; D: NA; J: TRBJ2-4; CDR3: ASSPGRGGPAKNIQY
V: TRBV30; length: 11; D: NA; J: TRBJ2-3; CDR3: AWAPTATDTQY
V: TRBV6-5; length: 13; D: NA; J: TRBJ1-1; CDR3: ASSLTGTMITEAF
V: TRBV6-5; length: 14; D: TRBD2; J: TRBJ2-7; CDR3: ASSYGAGGLGYEQY
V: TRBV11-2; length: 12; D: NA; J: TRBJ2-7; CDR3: ASSLDSDTYEQY
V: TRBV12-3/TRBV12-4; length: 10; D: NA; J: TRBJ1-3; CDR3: ASTLESNTIY
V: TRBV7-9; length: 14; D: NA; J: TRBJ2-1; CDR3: ASSLEETGFHNEQF
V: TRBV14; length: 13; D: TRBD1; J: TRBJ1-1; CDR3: ASSIKRQGDTEAF
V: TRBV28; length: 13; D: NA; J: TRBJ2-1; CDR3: ASTPGTRNYNEQF
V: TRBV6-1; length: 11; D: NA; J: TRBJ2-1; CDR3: ASSEQGRNEQF
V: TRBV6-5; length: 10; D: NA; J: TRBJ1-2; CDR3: ASSGQIDGYT
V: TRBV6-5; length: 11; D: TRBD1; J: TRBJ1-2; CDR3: ASSSAQGGGYT
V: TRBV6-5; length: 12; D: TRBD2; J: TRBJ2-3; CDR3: ASSSSGIADTQY
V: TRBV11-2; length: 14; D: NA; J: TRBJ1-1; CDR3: ASSLVLTTLNTEAF
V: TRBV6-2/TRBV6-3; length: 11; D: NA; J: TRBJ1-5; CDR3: ASSYLQGQPQH
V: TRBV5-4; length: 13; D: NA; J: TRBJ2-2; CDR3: ASSSRGYGTGELF
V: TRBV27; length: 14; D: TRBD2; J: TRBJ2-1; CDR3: ASSSLRTSGLNEQF
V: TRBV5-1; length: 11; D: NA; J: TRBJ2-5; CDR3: ASSTGVQETQY
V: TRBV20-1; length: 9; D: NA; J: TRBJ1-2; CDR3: SASPVYGYT
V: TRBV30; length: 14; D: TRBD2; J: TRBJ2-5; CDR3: AWSALGVLGGTTQY
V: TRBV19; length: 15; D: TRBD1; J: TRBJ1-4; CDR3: ASSRPGQGGRNEKLF
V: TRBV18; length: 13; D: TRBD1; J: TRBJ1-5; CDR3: ASSPSGGSNQPQH